The clone carrying this TCR beta chain was observed a handful of times. Its specificity is not known. The data are from a study of identical twins. Study conclusions and caveats: Conclusions rested on cross-sectional statistics rather than following the same donors.

Germline-derived CDR1 and CDR2 are MDHEN and SYDVKM. The V end lost 4 bases, the J end lost 4 bases, and 7 bases lay between the germline ends. The CDR3 spans 12 residues. A universal primer site was added by template switching, and unique molecular identifiers were carried by the cDNA. Each CDR3 protein gets one entry after TCRdb re-called the 5' RACE reads with MiXCR. In the table there are under 400,000 distinct CDR3 sequences, approximately 8.7% of which are singletons. The chain is built from TRBV28 and TRBJ2-5; D remains unclear. The sequence was obtained from a woman aged 45-59 years in good health. Sample: naive T cells sorted from blood. The CDR3 is CASSSRIETQYF. The CDR3 bases are TGTGCCAGCAGTTCTCGCATAGAGACCCAGTACTTC.